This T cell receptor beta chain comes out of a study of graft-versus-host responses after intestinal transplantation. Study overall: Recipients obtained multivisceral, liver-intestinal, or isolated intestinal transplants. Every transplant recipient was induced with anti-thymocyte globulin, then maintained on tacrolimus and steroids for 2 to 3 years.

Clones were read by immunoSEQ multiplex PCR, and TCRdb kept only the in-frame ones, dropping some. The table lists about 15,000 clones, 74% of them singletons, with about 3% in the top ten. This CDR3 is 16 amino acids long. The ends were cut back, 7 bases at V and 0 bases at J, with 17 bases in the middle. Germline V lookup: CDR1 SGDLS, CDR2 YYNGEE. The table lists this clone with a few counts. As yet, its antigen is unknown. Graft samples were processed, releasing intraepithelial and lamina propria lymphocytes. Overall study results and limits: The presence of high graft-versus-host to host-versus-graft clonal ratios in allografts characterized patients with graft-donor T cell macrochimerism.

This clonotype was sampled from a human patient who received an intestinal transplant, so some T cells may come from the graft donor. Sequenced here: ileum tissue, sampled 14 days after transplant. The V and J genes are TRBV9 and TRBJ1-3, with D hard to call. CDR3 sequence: CASGRNMGSSGNTIYF. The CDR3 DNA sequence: TGTGCCAGCGGACGTAATATGGGGAGCTCTGGAAACACCATATATTTT.